This entry lists 11 T cell receptor beta chains sequenced from one sample in a study of a mutant IDH1 vaccine in newly diagnosed glioma. Clones were read by immunoSEQ multiplex PCR, and TCRdb kept only the in-frame ones, dropping some. Here the sample spans 45,000 to 60,000 clones, 85% to 90% being singletons. The time point denotes: week 35, safety follow-up. The content of each vaccine dose was 300 ug of mutant IDH1 20-mer peptide, and topical imiquimod accompanied it. These TCRs are of unknown antigen specificity. The sequencing here drew on PBMCs, taken from a glioma patient whose treatment included an IDH1 peptide vaccine. These receptors originate from a woman aged 40 to 50 with glioma.

The V gene is TRBV6-1, the J gene TRBJ2-1; TRBD2 matches at 9 bases. J gave up 6 bases and V 2 bases, and 11 bases lay outside the gene matches. There are 17 residues in the CDR3. CDR1 is MNHNS and CDR2 is SASEGT in the germline V gene. The CDR3 DNA reads as TGTGCCAGCAGTGAAAGGCGGGAGGGAATCGGGGGCAATGAGCAGTTCTTC. Protein product: CASSERREGIGGNEQFF.

This rearrangement joins TRBV5-6 to TRBJ2-7; D is perhaps TRBD2 (6 bases). This CDR3 region has 16 residues. Trimming took 4 bases from V and 4 from J, leaving 21 bases between them. Germline lookup yields CDR1 SGHDT and CDR2 YYEEEE. Written as DNA, the CDR3 is TGTGCCAGCAGCCACTTTGAGGATGGGGGGTGGTACGAGCAGTACTTC. Encoded protein: CASSHFEDGGWYEQYF.

V and J are TRBV4-3 and TRBJ2-3, with TRBD1 as a possible D gene (7 bases). V shed 4 bases and J shed 3 bases, with 14 bases lying between them. The germline V gene encodes CDR1 LGHNA and CDR2 YSLEER. This CDR3 spans 15 amino acids. The CDR3 nucleotides read TGCGCCAGCAGCCCCCAGGGGGGCGGGACAGATACGCAGTATTTT. Translating gives CASSPQGGGTDTQYF.

This clone was seen a single time. The chain is built from TRBV6-5 and TRBJ2-7, with D possibly being TRBD1 (6 bases). Deletions cut 0 bases from V and 6 bases from J, with 12 bases between. Germline V lookup: CDR1 MNHEY, CDR2 SVGAGI. The CDR3 is 14 residues long. CDR3 DNA: TGTGCCAGCAGTTACTCCCGGGACATAGGCGAGCAGTACTTC. Its protein is CASSYSRDIGEQYF.

The chain has TRBV6-5 and TRBJ2-1, with D unclear. Trimming stripped 0 bases from V and 6 bases from J, with 9 bases between. Looked up from germline, CDR1 is MNHEY and CDR2 is SVGAGI. The CDR3 is made up of 14 amino acids. CDR3 in amino acids: CASSYSSIANEQFF. The CDR3 DNA is TGTGCCAGCAGTTACTCATCGATAGCCAATGAGCAGTTCTTC.

The rearrangement links TRBV19 to TRBJ1-1, with D possibly being TRBD1 (5 bases). From germline, CDR1 is LNHDA and CDR2 SQIVND (reference sequence). CDR3 length: 13 residues. The V and J ends lost 7 bases and 5 bases respectively, with 14 bases between them. The CDR3 loop reads CASKREGRTEAFF. The CDR3 nucleotides are TGTGCCAGTAAAAGAGAGGGGCGTACTGAAGCTTTCTTT.

The chain combines TRBV5-5 with TRBJ2-7, with 7 bases lining up with TRBD1. The trim removed 2 bases at V and 4 bases at J, leaving 3 bases unmatched. The CDR3 totals 13 residues. Germline-derived CDR1 and CDR2 are SGHKS and YYEKEE (reference sequence). The CDR3 region has the DNA TGTGCCAGCAGCTTACAACAGGGGTACGAGCAGTACTTC. It encodes CASSLQQGYEQYF.

This clone was found once. The genes are TRBV5-6 and TRBJ1-2; 8 nucleotides align to TRBD1. Germline values: CDR1 SGHDT, CDR2 YYEEEE. The CDR3 is 14 residues long. V dropped 4 bases and J dropped 8; count of bases not matched to a gene: 10. The CDR3 region has the DNA TGTGCCAGCAGCATCCGGACAGGGTCTGGCGGCTACACCTTC. Translating it yields CASSIRTGSGGYTF.

The chain employs TRBV5-5 and TRBJ2-7; no reliable D call. The CDR3 spans 12 residues. Deletions cut 2 bases from V and 4 bases from J, with 7 bases between. Germline CDR1 and CDR2: SGHKS and YYEKEE (reference sequence). The CDR3 loop reads CASSLQMYEQYF. CDR3 sequence (DNA): TGTGCCAGCAGCTTACAGATGTACGAGCAGTACTTC.

V gene TRBV23-1 combines with J gene TRBJ2-2; 8 positions agree with TRBD1. TRBV23-1 is an ORF, and what it does is uncertain. Trimming cost V 0 bases and J 1 base; bases outside gene matches: 1. This CDR3 contains 16 residues. The CDR3 region has the DNA TGCGCCAGCAGTCAATCGGGACAGGAGAACACCGGGGAGCTGTTTTTT. It yields the protein CASSQSGQENTGELFF.

V is TRBV19 and J is TRBJ2-5; D not resolved. CDR3 length: 12 amino acids. Germline V gives CDR1 LNHDA, CDR2 SQIVND (reference sequence). Trimming took 7 bases from V and 7 from J, leaving 13 bases between them. CDR3 in DNA: TGTGCCAGTACGGAAGGGTCGGGGACCCAGTACTTC. Translated: CASTEGSGTQYF. The full variable domain, rest sourced from reference TRBV19 and TRBJ2-5, is DGGITQSPKYLFRKEGQNVTLSCEQNLNHDAMYWYRQDPGQGLRLIYYSQIVNDFQKGDIAEGYSVSREKKESFPLTVTSAQKNPTAFYLCASTEGSGTQYFGPGTRLLVL.